This TCR beta chain was sequenced in a study of blood T cell repertoires in COVID-19. Whole-study context: COVID-19 samples from acute and convalescent phases originated in the United States, Italy and Spain. T cells, B-cell-depleted T cells, or PBMCs supplied cDNA or gDNA.

How the authors handled the data: Amplification of reference gene primers was used by the study to estimate nucleated cell counts. TCRdb keeps only in-frame clones here, not all; method: immunoSEQ multiplex PCR. The V and J calls and clone size are taken from that table; D and trimming were inferred from the DNA. The sample contains a few hundred thousand clones, 86% of which appear only once. This CDR3 contains 14 residues. The germline V gene has CDR1 SGHNT and CDR2 YENEEA. V dropped 6 bases and J dropped 8; count of bases not matched to a gene: 10. The sample consisted of peripheral blood. This chain links TRBV11-3 with TRBJ2-1, with 7 bases matching TRBD2. The sequence was collected from an elderly man with acute or convalescent COVID-19. The DNA of the CDR3 is TGTGCCAGCAGTCTCCAGGGAGGGGTGGATGAGCAGTTCTTC. Encoded protein: CASSLQGGVDEQFF.